This note documents a single T cell receptor (beta chain) sequence. Time point meaning: baseline, week 1 (first vaccination visit). Treatment reported: pre-vaccination baseline after standard-of-care therapy. New astrocytomas of WHO grade 3 or 4 that were IDH1-mutant and ATRX-lost were found in the donors. This specimen comes from a study of a mutant IDH1 vaccine in newly diagnosed glioma. Germline CDR1 MRHNA, CDR2 SNTAGT. V lost 5 bases and J lost 4, with 14 bases in between. The CDR3 runs to 15 residues. The method was immunoSEQ multiplex PCR; TCRdb's version includes in-frame clones alone and lacks a portion of them. In the table there are some 95,000 clones, just under 80% of which are singletons.

The TCR comes from a man aged 40-49 years with glioma. Material: PBMCs, obtained from a glioma patient treated with radiotherapy, temozolomide or both. The rearrangement joins TRBV6-4 to TRBJ2-2; tentatively, D is TRBD1 or TRBD2 (6 bases each). Here the CDR3 reads CASSPPGASTGELFF. The DNA of the CDR3 is TGTGCCAGCAGTCCCCCGGGGGCGAGCACCGGGGAGCTGTTTTTT.